One and the same sample provided the 30 T cell receptor beta chains below, sequenced in a study of regulatory T cells in long-lasting Graves disease. Assembly of TCR beta libraries relied on iRepertoire HTBI primers together with Arm-PCR of CDR3 regions. Each CDR3 protein gets one entry after TCRdb re-called the multiplex PCR reads with MiXCR. Of 680,000 or so distinct CDR3 sequences listed, roughly 15% are singletons. Time point: newly diagnosed GD, antithyroid drugs for less than 3 months. Generation of the TCR library employed RNA extracted from PBMCs. These data were also reused for a study on T cells in Graves' hyperthyroidism and ophthalmopathy.

Sample: peripheral blood mononuclear cells (PBMCs), taken at new diagnosis, from a patient treated with antithyroid drugs. These receptors came from a woman in her twenties or thirties with Graves disease.

In its sample, this clonotype was seen many times. The chain recombines TRBV10-3 with TRBJ1-6; D remains ambiguous. Between the trimmed V and J ends, which lost 0 bases and 10 bases, there was a span of 4 bases. The CDR3 consists of 12 residues. CDR1 is ENHRY and CDR2 is SYGVKD in the germline V gene. In DNA, the CDR3 is TGTGCCATCAGTGAGTCGGTCTCACCCCTCCACTTT. It encodes CAISESVSPLHF.

Here the CDR3 reads CASSQIPTGELFF. CDR3 bases: TGTGCCAGCAGCCAAATACCCACCGGGGAGCTGTTTTTT. The chain employs TRBV3-1 and TRBJ2-2; D unresolved. Trimming removed 2 bases at V and 4 bases at J, with 5 bases between. The CDR3 loop spans 13 amino acids. CDR1 LGHDT and CDR2 YNNKEL come from the germline V gene (reference sequence).

There are a few counts of this clonotype. This may come from a read error, since a much larger clone is one base off. This chain connects TRBV6-5 to TRBJ2-5; no clear D. This CDR3 has 14 amino acids. CDR1 and CDR2 from the germline V gene are MNHEY and SVGAGI. The CDR3 region has the DNA TGTGCCAGCGGTTACTTTCCGGTCCAAGAGACCCAGTACTTC. As protein: CASGYFPVQETQYF.

The chain recombines TRBV3-1 with TRBJ2-7; 7 bases line up with TRBD1. The CDR3 runs 13 residues. Unmatched junction bases numbered 6, after V lost 3 bases and J lost 7 bases. From germline, CDR1 is LGHDT and CDR2 YNNKEL (reference sequence). CDR3 amino acids: CASSQEPDREQYF. The CDR3 DNA reads as TGTGCCAGCAGCCAGGAGCCGGACAGGGAGCAGTACTTC.

This clonotype was recorded a few times. The V gene is TRBV3-1, the J gene TRBJ2-1; D might be TRBD2 (5 bases). This CDR3 is built from 17 residues. V lost 1 base and J lost 0, with 13 bases in between. Per the germline V gene, CDR1 is LGHDT and CDR2 is YNNKEL (reference sequence). The CDR3 sequence: CASSQGWWESSYNEQFF. In DNA, the CDR3 is TGTGCCAGCAGCCAAGGGTGGTGGGAGAGCTCCTACAATGAGCAGTTCTTC.

Many counts were recorded for this clonotype. V is TRBV12-3 or TRBV12-4 and J is TRBJ2-7, with 10 bases aligning to TRBD1. This CDR3 comprises 14 residues. V lost 5 bases and J lost 6; bases outside the gene matches: 7. The CDR3 sequence is CASSPGTGVLEQYF. In DNA form, the CDR3 reads TGTGCCAGCAGTCCCGGGACAGGGGTGCTCGAGCAGTACTTC.

This sequence joins TRBV11-2 and TRBJ1-2; TRBD1 matches at 10 bases. This CDR3 is 15 amino acids long. Germline CDR1 and CDR2: SGHAT and FQNNGV. V gave up 5 bases and J gave up 6 bases; unmatched junction bases: 9. As DNA, the CDR3 is TGTGCCAGCAGCATCGGGACAGGGGTACGCGATGGCTACACCTTC. Its translation: CASSIGTGVRDGYTF.

A note on this clonotype: A much larger clonotype is one base distant, so this may be a read error. The CDR3 region is CASSLRSPLGGETRYF. The CDR3 coding sequence is TGTGCCAGCAGCTTAAGGTCCCCCTTAGGGGGAGAGACCCGGTACTTC. The chain employs TRBV11-2 and TRBJ2-3; maybe TRBD1 (6 bases). Looked up from germline, CDR1 is SGHAT and CDR2 is FQNNGV. This CDR3 is 16 amino acids long.

This clonotype was seen more than once but under ten times. This chain connects TRBV9 to TRBJ2-7, with D possibly matching TRBD1 (6 bases). The CDR3 runs 15 residues. Germline CDR1 is SGDLS and CDR2 is YYNGEE. V lost 0 bases to trimming and J lost 2 bases, with 12 bases between them. The CDR3 is CASSVGWDTAYEQYF. CDR3 nucleotide sequence: TGTGCCAGCAGCGTAGGTTGGGACACAGCCTACGAGCAGTACTTC.

This clonotype was seen repeatedly, ten times or more. The chain joins TRBV28 to TRBJ2-7, with 10 bases aligning to TRBD1. Germline trimming cut 6 bases from V and 4 bases from J; bases unmatched to any gene: 6. Germline V CDR1 and CDR2: MDHEN, SYDVKM. The CDR3 is 14 residues long. CDR3 DNA sequence: TGTGCCAGCAGCTTCGACAGGGGGCTATACGAGCAGTACTTC. Translated: CASSFDRGLYEQYF.

Remarks on this clonotype: The junction departs from germline at one end; a sequencing error may be responsible. The chain uses TRBV9 and TRBJ1-1; possibly TRBD1 for D (5 bases). CDR1 and CDR2 from the germline V gene are SGDLS and YYNGEE. The CDR3 runs 14 residues. This CDR3 is CAGSVQALNTGAFF. CDR3 bases: TGTGCCGGCAGCGTACAGGCTCTGAACACTGGAGCTTTCTTT.

The chain combines TRBV18 with TRBJ2-7, with D possibly being TRBD1 (5 bases). This CDR3 spans 14 amino acids. Germline V CDR1 and CDR2: KGHSH, LQKENI. Trimming shortened V by 8 bases and J by 5 bases, and 19 bases separated the two germline ends. CDR3 nucleotides: TGTGCCAGCCGCAAGGGGCAGGAAAACAACGAGCAGTACTTC. It encodes CASRKGQENNEQYF.

At least ten counts were recorded for this clonotype. V and J are TRBV27 and TRBJ1-6; D may be TRBD1 (5 bases). Germline V gene lookup returns CDR1 MNHEY and CDR2 SMNVEV (reference sequence). The CDR3 length is 16 residues. Trimming took off 3 bases at V and 6 bases at J, with 15 bases between the two ends. The DNA for the CDR3 is TGTGCCAGCAGTTTTGCCTCGGGACGGATTAATTCACCCCTCCACTTT. Protein: CASSFASGRINSPLHF.

As concerns this clonotype: A much larger clone sits a single nucleotide away, making a read error possible. This sequence joins TRBV2 and TRBJ1-1, with 7 bases aligning to TRBD1. The trim removed 11 bases at V and 0 bases at J, leaving 15 bases unmatched. The length of the CDR3 is 16 residues. Germline V gene lookup returns CDR1 SNHLY and CDR2 FYNNEI. The DNA for the CDR3 is TGTGCCGGCACCAGGGACAGCCTCCCCATGAACACTGAAGCTTTCTTT. Translation: CAGTRDSLPMNTEAFF.

This clonotype was seen repeatedly, ten times or more. The J gene is TRBJ1-1, the V gene TRBV10-3, with 7 bases aligning to TRBD1. The CDR3 length is 13 residues. V lost 6 bases and J lost 3; bases outside the gene matches: 4. Germline CDR1 is ENHRY and CDR2 is SYGVKD. The CDR3 here is CAISTGDDTEAFF. The CDR3, as DNA: TGTGCCATCAGCACAGGGGATGACACTGAAGCTTTCTTT.

This clonotype has only a few counts. This chain uses TRBV15 with TRBJ2-1, with 7 bases fitting TRBD2. This CDR3 spans 17 amino acids. Germline trimming cut 1 base from V and 4 bases from J; bases unmatched to any gene: 10. Germline CDR1 LNHNV, CDR2 YYDKDF (reference sequence). This chain's CDR3 is CATSRVGGGPLYNEQFF. The CDR3 nucleotides read TGTGCCACCAGCAGAGTGGGGGGAGGGCCCTTATACAATGAGCAGTTCTTC.

The rearrangement links TRBV6-5 to TRBJ2-4, with 12 bases that match TRBD1. Losses at the gene ends were 2 bases for V and 0 bases for J; bases not matched to a gene: 5. Germline CDR1 reads MNHEY; CDR2 reads SVGAGI. The CDR3 runs to 18 residues. Written as DNA, the CDR3 is TGTGCCAGCAGTTACCGGGGACAGGGGGCGACAGCCAAAAACATTCAGTACTTC. It yields the protein CASSYRGQGATAKNIQYF.

This clonotype was seen only a few times. CDR3: CASSASGTEAFF. Written as DNA, the CDR3 is TGTGCCAGCAGTGCAAGCGGAACTGAAGCTTTCTTT. The J gene is TRBJ1-1, the V gene TRBV6-1; D gene unclear. Trimming shortened V by 4 bases and J by 5 bases, and 8 bases separated the two germline ends. The CDR3 sequence is 12 residues long. Germline V gene data show CDR1 as MNHNS and CDR2 as SASEGT.

Turning to this clonotype: The junction shows a germline mismatch at one end, possibly a read error. Here the CDR3 reads CVSSERRNEKLFF. In DNA form, the CDR3 reads TGTGTCAGCAGTGAACGACGAAATGAAAAACTGTTTTTT. This chain links TRBV6-1 with TRBJ1-4; no clear D gene. CDR3 size: 13 residues. Germline V gives CDR1 MNHNS, CDR2 SASEGT.

This clonotype was recorded at least ten times. The chain employs TRBV11-2 and TRBJ2-5; 10 positions match TRBD2. CDR1 is SGHAT, CDR2 FQNNGV, per germline. The ends lost 4 bases at V and 5 bases at J; junction bases unmatched: 4. This CDR3 comprises 14 residues. CDR3 nucleotides: TGTGCCAGCAGCTCACTAGCGGGAAGGGAGACCCAGTACTTC. It yields the protein CASSSLAGRETQYF. Together with reference TRBV11-2 and TRBJ2-5, the CDR3 gives the full variable domain: EAGVAQSPRYKIIEKRQSVAFWCNPISGHATLYWYQQILGQGPKLLIQFQNNGVVDDSQLPKDRFSAERLKGVDSTLKIQPAKLEDSAVYLCASSSLAGRETQYFGPGTRLLVL.

The V call is TRBV6-1, the J call TRBJ1-6; tentatively, D is TRBD1 (6 bases). The CDR3 has 15 residues. Germline V lookup: CDR1 MNHNS, CDR2 SASEGT. V lost 8 bases and J lost 7, with 18 bases in between. The CDR3 region is CASRNSQGGNSPLHF. In nucleotides, the CDR3 is TGTGCCAGCCGAAATTCACAGGGCGGAAATTCACCCCTCCACTTT.

Concerning this clonotype: A much larger clone differs from this one at a single base, so this may be a read error. The genes are TRBV6-2 or TRBV6-3 and TRBJ1-5; unclear D gene. This CDR3 is built from 15 residues. CDR1 is MNHEY, CDR2 SVGEGT, per germline. The CDR3 protein is CASRWTGVENQPQHF. The CDR3 nucleotides are TGCGCCAGCAGGTGGACCGGAGTCGAAAATCAGCCCCAGCATTTT.

This chain joins TRBV11-2 and TRBJ2-1; D not certain. CDR1 SGHAT and CDR2 FQNNGV come from the germline V gene. The CDR3 totals 14 residues. Trimming took 1 base from V and 5 from J, leaving 9 bases between them. The CDR3 protein is CASSLAAPNNEQFF. CDR3 coding DNA: TGTGCCAGCAGCTTAGCCGCCCCGAACAATGAGCAGTTCTTC.

A few counts support this clonotype. The rearrangement links TRBV19 to TRBJ2-3; no clear D. V was trimmed by 1 base and J by 5 bases, leaving 10 bases between them. This CDR3 has 14 amino acids. Germline values: CDR1 LNHDA, CDR2 SQIVND (reference sequence). In DNA, the CDR3 is TGTGCCAGTAGTATAGGGCCCCCCGGAGATACGCAGTATTTT. It is translated as CASSIGPPGDTQYF.

In its sample, this clonotype was seen many times. The chain uses TRBV10-3 and TRBJ2-1; 7 bases map to TRBD2. CDR3 size: 15 residues. Per the germline V gene, CDR1 is ENHRY and CDR2 is SYGVKD. Trimming took 5 bases from V and 1 from J; bases not matched to a gene: 5. In DNA, the CDR3 is TGTGCCATCAGTTCTAGCGGCTTGTCCTACAATGAGCAGTTCTTC. Translation: CAISSSGLSYNEQFF.

J is TRBJ2-7 and V is TRBV30, with 7 bases fitting TRBD2. V lost 6 bases and J lost 2; bases outside the gene matches: 7. Looked up from germline, CDR1 is GTSNPN and CDR2 is SVGIG (reference sequence). This CDR3 contains 13 residues. CDR3 loop: CACQLAYTYEQYF. CDR3 nucleotide sequence: TGTGCCTGCCAACTAGCGTACACCTACGAGCAGTACTTC.

This clonotype was seen at least ten times. One end of the junction varies from germline; a read error may be responsible. The V call is TRBV5-1, the J call TRBJ1-5; D gene unclear. The CDR3 has 13 residues. The germline gives CDR1 SGHRS, CDR2 YFSETQ. In nucleotides, the CDR3 is TGTGCCAGCAGCTTTGGGGTCGGTCAGCCCCAGCATTTT. As protein: CASSFGVGQPQHF.

This clonotype was found many times. The V and J genes are TRBV7-9 and TRBJ2-1, with D maybe TRBD1 (5 bases). The V end was cut by 4 bases, the J end by 2 bases, with 15 bases between. CDR3 length equals 16 residues. Germline CDR1 reads SEHNR; CDR2 reads FQNEAQ (reference sequence). The chain's CDR3 is CASSSTQGLAYNEQFF. CDR3 coding DNA: TGTGCCAGCAGCTCTACCCAGGGTTTAGCCTACAATGAGCAGTTCTTC.

The sample holds many counts of this clonotype. This chain links TRBV15 with TRBJ2-7, with D tentatively TRBD1 (6 bases). CDR1 and CDR2 from the germline V gene are LNHNV and YYDKDF (reference sequence). The CDR3 is 15 residues long. Trimming removed 3 bases at V and 2 bases at J, with 14 bases between. The CDR3 loop is CATSSQPGVPYEQYF. In nucleotides, the CDR3 is TGTGCCACCAGCAGCCAACCAGGGGTACCCTACGAGCAGTACTTC.

This clonotype appeared a few times. The chain is built from TRBV29-1 and TRBJ1-2; 8 bases fit TRBD1. V was pared by 7 bases and J by 2 bases, with 6 bases of the junction left unmatched. This CDR3 is built from 13 residues. Germline values: CDR1 SQVTM, CDR2 ANQGSEA. CDR3 DNA: TGCAGCGACAGGGGGGACAGGAACTATGGCTACACCTTC. It is translated as CSDRGDRNYGYTF.